A single sample is the source of the 5 T cell receptor beta chains below, sequenced in a study of T cell responses to AZD1222 COVID-19 vaccine listed by TCRdb under 2021. The time point label, read with the paper, signifies: baseline before first vaccination. Preparation of the library involved the immunoSEQ multiplex PCR assay. In its TCRdb copy, this immuneACCESS table keeps in-frame sequences only and misses some clones. Where compared with another copy, unresolved V genes explain less than half of these, and the others have no known cause. The sample table records a few hundred thousand clones; 80% to 95% of these occur just once. 0.55% of the sample lies in the top ten. Sequencing was performed on peripheral blood, taken on day 0 of AZD1222 vaccination. These receptor sequences come from an adult in good health.

A note on this clone: The sample carries other DNA sequences with the same CDR3. V gene TRBV19 combines with J gene TRBJ1-5, with TRBD1 matching 9 bases. The CDR3 length is 13 residues. Looked up from germline, CDR1 is LNHDA and CDR2 is SQIVND (reference sequence). Trimming took 6 bases from V and 4 from J; bases not matched to a gene: 1. The CDR3 sequence is CASSDRGNQPQHF. The CDR3 region has the DNA TGTGCCAGTAGCGACAGGGGGAATCAGCCCCAGCATTTT.

The chain employs TRBV11-3 and TRBJ2-1; 10 nucleotides match TRBD2. The V segment lost 5 bases and the J segment 8 bases; nucleotides outside the gene matches: 6. CDR1 is SGHNT and CDR2 is YENEEA in the germline V gene. The CDR3 sequence is 14 residues long. The CDR3 here is CASSLTSGDDEQFF. CDR3 nucleotides: TGTGCCAGCAGCCTCACTAGCGGGGACGATGAGCAGTTCTTC.

The J gene is TRBJ2-7, the V gene TRBV19; no definite D call. Trimming removed 1 base from V and 5 bases from J, with 12 bases in between. The CDR3 sequence is 14 residues long. CDR1 and CDR2 (germline): LNHDA, SQIVND (reference sequence). The CDR3 loop reads CASSIGSTIHEQYF. As DNA, the CDR3 is TGTGCCAGTAGTATAGGGTCAACAATCCACGAGCAGTACTTC.

The genes are TRBV2 and TRBJ2-3; TRBD2 matches 9 bases. CDR1 SNHLY and CDR2 FYNNEI come from the germline V gene. J gave up 7 bases and V 0 bases, and 11 bases lay outside the gene matches. The CDR3 is made up of 17 amino acids. The CDR3 protein is CASSEALRREGRNTQYF. In DNA form, the CDR3 reads TGTGCCAGCAGTGAAGCGCTTCGGCGGGAGGGCCGTAATACGCAGTATTTT.

V and J are TRBV11-2 and TRBJ1-1; D ambiguous. Germline V gene data show CDR1 as SGHAT and CDR2 as FQNNGV. The CDR3 length is 13 residues. Trimming took 5 bases from V and 5 from J, leaving 12 bases between them. CDR3 protein: CASSPRGYTEAFF. The CDR3 bases are TGTGCCAGCAGCCCCCGGGGTTATACTGAAGCTTTCTTT.